This TCR beta chain was retrieved from a study of molecular identifiers for immune sequencing clone quantification. As regards this clonotype: Its target is not known.

The CDR3 runs 16 residues. CDR1 SNHLY and CDR2 FYNNEI come from the germline V gene. V shed 0 bases and J shed 6 bases, with 15 bases lying between them. Points from the study as a whole: Over 97% of CMV-specific effector molecules, but under 1% of naive ones, were in clones above 20 copies.

Generation of bulk TCR libraries relied on previously described methods and listed TCR primers. TCRdb reprocessed the PCR reads with MiXCR, giving one entry per CDR3 protein. The sample gives roughly 71,000 distinct CDR3 sequences, about 18% of which show up once; under 2% is in the top ten. In the sort, naive CD8 T cells were defined as CD8+CD4-CCR7+CD45RA+. J is TRBJ2-1 and V is TRBV2, with D possibly being TRBD1 (6 bases). The specimen sequenced was naive CD8+ T cells from blood, with Jurkat cell RNA spiked in. Sample subset: FACS-sorted CD8+CD4-CCR7+CD45RA+ naive T cells. This sequence originates from a human donor in good health. Some libraries in this study had Jurkat cell RNA spiked in. CDR3 nucleotide sequence: TGTGCCAGCAGTGAAGCGCTGAGCAGGGGTTGCAATGAGCAGTTCTTC. Its protein is CASSEALSRGCNEQFF.